The rows below give T cell receptor beta chains drawn from one sample of a study of radiotherapy plus CTLA-4 blockade in lung cancer. Assay: immunoSEQ multiplex PCR; the TCRdb copy retains only in-frame clones and omits some. The sample holds about 35,000 clones, 85% seen once. Specimen: peripheral blood, collected from a patient treated with radiotherapy plus ipilimumab. Receptors originate from a human donor with non-small cell lung cancer who had stable disease on radiotherapy plus ipilimumab. The CDR3 runs from the conserved cysteine through the conserved F or W. The D gene is left open where the match is weak. The listing skips clone size in some rows; elsewhere it reads once, few, many or a size class.

cdr3_length | d_call | j_call | clone_size | v_call | cdr3_aa | cdr3_nt
15 | NA | TRBJ2-7 | NA | TRBV5-6 | CASSLGWGGRYEQYF | TGTGCCAGCAGCTTGGGGTGGGGGGGGCGGTACGAGCAGTACTTC
13 | NA | TRBJ2-7 | NA | TRBV11-2 | CASSLPGVHEQYF | TGTGCCAGCAGCCTACCCGGGGTCCACGAGCAGTACTTC
14 | NA | TRBJ2-3 | NA | TRBV5-5 | CASSLYEGTDTQYF | TGTGCCAGCAGCTTGTATGAGGGAACAGATACGCAGTATTTT
20 | TRBD2 | TRBJ2-1 | NA | TRBV9 | CASSVAGLAGGTSSYNEQFF | TGTGCCAGCAGCGTAGCTGGACTAGCGGGAGGCACAAGCTCCTACAATGAGCAGTTCTTC
13 | NA | TRBJ2-7 | NA | TRBV18 | CASSPETGTEQYF | TGTGCCAGCTCACCCGAAACAGGGACCGAGCAGTACTTC
12 | NA | TRBJ2-7 | NA | TRBV2 | CASTAGSYEQYF | TGTGCCAGCACGGCGGGGTCCTACGAGCAGTACTTC
16 | TRBD2 | TRBJ2-2 | NA | TRBV5-1 | CASSWTTSGKSGELFF | TGCGCCAGCAGCTGGACGACTAGCGGGAAGTCCGGGGAGCTGTTTTTT
16 | TRBD2 | TRBJ2-3 | NA | TRBV7-8 | CASTPRSGLAGYTQYF | TGTGCCAGCACCCCCCGTTCGGGACTAGCGGGGTATACGCAGTATTTT
15 | NA | TRBJ2-7 | NA | TRBV7-9 | CASSLEAASSYEQYF | TGTGCCAGCAGCTTAGAGGCGGCTTCCTCCTACGAGCAGTACTTC
17 | TRBD1 | TRBJ1-4 | NA | TRBV11-2 | CASSFRDRGSSWEKLFF | TGTGCCAGCAGCTTCCGGGACAGGGGGTCGTCGTGGGAAAAACTGTTTTTT
14 | NA | TRBJ1-1 | NA | TRBV11-2 | CASFGSRRRTEAFF | TGTGCCAGCTTCGGTTCAAGACGGCGGACTGAAGCTTTCTTT
17 | TRBD2 | TRBJ2-3 | NA | TRBV2 | CASSGVSLAGGPDTQYF | TGTGCCAGCAGTGGCGTGTCCCTAGCGGGAGGGCCAGATACGCAGTATTTT
15 | TRBD1 | TRBJ2-7 | NA | TRBV6-5 | CASSPGDSRFYEQYF | TGTGCCAGCAGCCCCGGGGACAGTCGCTTCTACGAGCAGTACTTC
16 | NA | TRBJ1-4 | few | TRBV30 | CAWSPSRTGTNEKLFF | TGTGCCTGGAGCCCCTCTCGAACTGGAACTAATGAAAAACTGTTTTTT
13 | NA | TRBJ2-2 | NA | TRBV19 | CASSISGTGELFF | TGTGCCAGTAGTATCTCGGGGACCGGGGAGCTGTTTTTT
14 | TRBD1 | TRBJ1-2 | NA | TRBV5-6 | CASSLPDRVSGYTF | TGTGCCAGCAGCTTGCCCGACAGGGTCTCTGGCTACACCTTC
14 | NA | TRBJ1-5 | NA | TRBV7-2 | CASSLGSVNQPQHF | TGTGCCAGCAGCTTAGGGTCGGTTAATCAGCCCCAGCATTTT
15 | NA | TRBJ2-7 | NA | TRBV27 | CASSSSSLSLYEQYF | TGTGCCAGCAGTTCCTCTTCTTTGTCACTCTACGAGCAGTACTTC
13 | NA | TRBJ2-3 | NA | TRBV5-1 | CASSLGRSDTQYF | TGCGCCAGCAGCTTGGGTAGGAGTGATACGCAGTATTTT
11 | TRBD1 | TRBJ2-4 | NA | TRBV23-1 | CASRTGGIQYF | TGCGCCAGCAGGACAGGGGGGATTCAGTACTTC
13 | TRBD2 | TRBJ2-7 | NA | TRBV28 | CASSLAGVYEQYF | TGTGCCAGCAGCTTAGCGGGAGTTTACGAGCAGTACTTC
16 | TRBD1 | TRBJ2-2 | NA | TRBV7-7 | CASSLAGQGGSGELFF | TGTGCTAGCAGCTTAGCCGGACAGGGGGGGTCCGGGGAGCTGTTTTTT
16 | TRBD2 | TRBJ2-3 | NA | TRBV18 | CASSPDTSGREDTQYF | TGTGCCAGCTCACCGGATACTAGCGGGAGAGAAGATACGCAGTATTTT
14 | NA | TRBJ1-5 | NA | TRBV6-6 | CASSYSGQSPPQHF | TGTGCCAGCAGTTACTCAGGACAGTCACCGCCCCAGCATTTT
13 | NA | TRBJ2-3 | NA | TRBV5-6 | CASTMKGTDTQYF | TGTGCCAGCACCATGAAGGGGACAGATACGCAGTATTTT
14 | TRBD1 | TRBJ1-2 | NA | TRBV7-2 | CASSPGGPNYGYTF | TGTGCCAGCAGTCCAGGGGGTCCTAACTATGGCTACACCTTC
14 | TRBD1 | TRBJ2-7 | NA | TRBV28 | CASSRGQGRGEQYF | TGTGCCAGCAGTAGGGGACAGGGGCGAGGCGAGCAGTACTTC
13 | TRBD2 | TRBJ2-7 | NA | TRBV18 | CASSPAGGGEQYF | TGTGCCAGCTCACCAGCGGGGGGCGGCGAGCAGTACTTC
13 | NA | TRBJ1-4 | once | TRBV15 | CAVAGKPNEKLFF | TGTGCCGTCGCAGGGAAGCCAAATGAAAAACTGTTTTTT
14 | NA | TRBJ2-5 | NA | TRBV4-1 | CASSHEGAEETQYF | TGCGCCAGCAGCCACGAGGGAGCGGAAGAGACCCAGTACTTC
17 | NA | TRBJ1-6 | NA | TRBV7-6 | CASSSDGQTPGGTPLHF | TGTGCCAGCAGCTCCGATGGACAGACCCCCGGGGGGACACCCCTCCACTTT
20 | NA | TRBJ1-5 | once | TRBV28 | CASSPGSVGGAIGRNQPQHF | TGTGCCAGCAGCCCGGGTAGTGTTGGAGGGGCCATAGGTCGCAATCAGCCCCAGCATTTT
15 | TRBD2 | TRBJ2-3 | NA | TRBV4-1 | CASSHLAGVTDTQYF | TGCGCCAGCAGCCACCTAGCGGGAGTAACAGATACGCAGTATTTT
15 | TRBD1 | TRBJ1-1 | NA | TRBV19 | CASSDRGRSNTEAFF | TGTGCCAGTAGCGACAGGGGGCGCTCAAACACTGAAGCTTTCTTT
15 | TRBD2 | TRBJ2-3 | NA | TRBV7-2 | CASSFGLADTDTQYF | TGTGCCAGCAGCTTCGGACTAGCGGACACAGATACGCAGTATTTT
14 | TRBD1 | TRBJ2-3 | NA | TRBV28 | CASSSGQTTDTQYF | TGTGCCAGCAGTTCGGGACAGACCACAGATACGCAGTATTTT
12 | TRBD1 | TRBJ2-7 | NA | TRBV30 | CAWGQGAYEQYF | TGTGCCTGGGGACAGGGGGCTTACGAGCAGTACTTC